Below, 10 T cell receptor beta chains from the same sample are listed, as sequenced in a study of blood T cell repertoires in COVID-19. Measured with immunoSEQ multiplex PCR; TCRdb has only the in-frame clones, and not every one. In the table there are 250,000 to 350,000 clones, roughly 90% of which are singletons. Sequenced sample: PBMCs or T cells enriched from blood (not recorded which). Source of these receptors: a young woman who had recovered from COVID-19.

V gene TRBV6-2 or TRBV6-3 combines with J gene TRBJ2-6; 8 bases fit TRBD1. This CDR3 has 18 amino acids. The germline V gene has CDR1 MNHEY and CDR2 SVGEGT. Losses at the gene ends were 2 bases for V and 0 bases for J; bases not matched to a gene: 6. The CDR3 reads CASSYSTGGYSGANVLTF. CDR3 sequence (DNA): TGTGCCAGCAGTTACAGTACAGGGGGATACTCTGGGGCCAACGTCCTGACTTTC.

The V gene is TRBV28, the J gene TRBJ1-1; maybe TRBD1 (5 bases). Germline assignment: CDR1 MDHEN and CDR2 SYDVKM. V dropped 2 bases and J dropped 7 bases, with 11 bases sitting between them. The CDR3 is 13 residues long. Here the CDR3 DNA reads TGTGCCAGCAGTTTACCTGAAGACAGTGAAGCTTTCTTT. This gives the protein CASSLPEDSEAFF.

Only one count was recorded for this clone. V and J are TRBV11-2 and TRBJ2-3, with 10 bases matching TRBD2. Germline V gene lookup returns CDR1 SGHAT and CDR2 FQNNGV. Trimming cost V 3 bases and J 1 base; bases outside gene matches: 1. The CDR3 totals 15 residues. The CDR3: CASSFLAGGTDTQYF. In DNA, the CDR3 is TGTGCCAGCAGCTTTCTAGCGGGGGGCACAGATACGCAGTATTTT.

The rearrangement joins TRBV12-3 or TRBV12-4 to TRBJ1-3; no clear D. Trimming removed 6 bases at V and 1 base at J, with 7 bases between. The CDR3 is 13 residues long. In DNA, the CDR3 is TGTGCCAGCAGATTCCGGTCTGGAAACACCATATATTTT. Translated: CASRFRSGNTIYF.

The chain employs TRBV7-3 and TRBJ2-3; a possible D gene is TRBD2 (5 bases). CDR3 size: 15 residues. V was trimmed by 2 bases and J by 2 bases, leaving 11 bases between them. The germline V gene encodes CDR1 SGHTA and CDR2 FQGTGA. CDR3 DNA sequence: TGTGCCAGCAGCTTAGTCGGGGATATCACAGATACGCAGTATTTT. As protein: CASSLVGDITDTQYF.

This sequence joins TRBV3-1 (or the pseudogene TRBV3-2) and TRBJ2-3; D not certain. Deletions cut 1 base from V and 4 bases from J, with 6 bases between. Germline CDR1 and CDR2: LGHDT and YNNKEL (reference sequence). There are 13 residues in the CDR3. The CDR3 loop reads CASSQARADTQYF. The CDR3 bases are TGTGCCAGCAGCCAAGCTCGCGCAGATACGCAGTATTTT.

The chain recombines TRBV7-2 with TRBJ1-2, with 8 positions matching TRBD1. Looked up from germline, CDR1 is SGHTA and CDR2 is FQGNSA. V was clipped by 1 base and J by 2 bases; unmatched bases: 12. CDR3 length equals 18 residues. The CDR3 region has the DNA TGTGCCAGCAGCTTAGGGGCAGGGGGCGGCTACTTAAACTATGGCTACACCTTC. This encodes CASSLGAGGGYLNYGYTF.

The rearrangement uses TRBV30 and TRBJ1-1; 9 bases match TRBD1. J was trimmed by 1 base and V by 5 bases; bases with no gene match: 5. This CDR3 contains 14 residues. Germline assignment: CDR1 GTSNPN and CDR2 SVGIG (reference sequence). In DNA, the CDR3 is TGTGCCTGGCGCGGGGGACAGGGGAACACTGAAGCTTTCTTT. It encodes CAWRGGQGNTEAFF.

J is TRBJ1-2 and V is TRBV3-1 (or the pseudogene TRBV3-2); 7 bases fit TRBD1. CDR3 length: 15 residues. Germline lookup yields CDR1 LGHDT and CDR2 YNNKEL (reference sequence). J lost 2 bases, V lost 4 bases, and 7 bases had no gene match. The DNA of the CDR3 is TGTGCCAGCAGCCCTTCAGGGACAGCCAACTATGGCTACACCTTC. Amino acid sequence: CASSPSGTANYGYTF.

V usage is TRBV7-2 and J usage is TRBJ1-2, with D hard to call. Trimming removed 5 bases from V and 4 bases from J, with 23 bases in between. Germline V gives CDR1 SGHTA, CDR2 FQGNSA. This CDR3 comprises 17 residues. CDR3 protein: CASSQSLVPQPPYGYTF. CDR3 coding DNA: TGTGCCAGCAGCCAAAGTCTCGTGCCACAGCCCCCCTATGGCTACACCTTC.